The 21 T cell receptor beta chains reported below all come from one sample, sequenced in a study of pediatric ulcerative colitis (dated by TCRdb to between 2018 and 2021). The library came from the immunoSEQ multiplex PCR assay. This is the immuneACCESS table as TCRdb keeps it, with only in-frame sequences that have V and J called. A part of the clones is gone; compared with another copy, unresolved V genes explain less than half, and the rest is unexplained. The sample profile shows roughly 70,000 clones; around 85% of them were found once. Clones ranked in the top ten supply nearly 3.5% of the sample. Material: blood. These receptors all come from a boy aged 10-17 years with severe ulcerative colitis.

V is TRBV15 and J is TRBJ2-3; maybe TRBD2 (5 bases). Germline lookup yields CDR1 LNHNV and CDR2 YYDKDF (reference sequence). There are 15 residues in the CDR3. The ends were cut back, 4 bases at V and 4 bases at J, with 15 bases in the middle. CDR3 residues: CATSTEGQTADTQYF. The CDR3 region has the DNA TGTGCCACCAGCACAGAGGGCCAGACGGCAGATACGCAGTATTTT. Together with reference TRBV15 and TRBJ2-3, the CDR3 gives the full variable domain: DAMVIQNPRYQVTQFGKPVTLSCSQTLNHNVMYWYQQKSSQAPKLLFHYYDKDFNNEADTPDNFQSRRPNTSFCFLDIRSPGLGDTAMYLCATSTEGQTADTQYFGPGTRLTVL.

The V gene is TRBV29-1, the J gene TRBJ2-3; a weak D match, TRBD2 (6 bases). Per the germline V gene, CDR1 is SQVTM and CDR2 is ANQGSEA. The CDR3 sequence is 13 residues long. Deletions cut 7 bases from V and 3 bases from J, with 14 bases between. The DNA for the CDR3 is TGCAGCGCCGAGGAGGGCGGGACAGATACGCAGTATTTT. Translation: CSAEEGGTDTQYF.

V usage is TRBV27 and J usage is TRBJ1-2, with TRBD1 identical over 11 bases. Losses at the gene ends were 6 bases for V and 1 base for J; bases not matched to a gene: 4. Germline assignment: CDR1 MNHEY and CDR2 SMNVEV (reference sequence). The CDR3 sequence is 15 residues long. In DNA form, the CDR3 reads TGTGCCAGCAGGGGGACAGGGGGAGGTAACTATGGCTACACCTTC. Translated: CASRGTGGGNYGYTF.

The chain employs TRBV2 and TRBJ2-2; D unresolved. Trimming cost V 2 bases and J 7 bases, with 8 bases left between them. The length of the CDR3 is 13 residues. Germline loops: CDR1 SNHLY, CDR2 FYNNEI. As DNA, the CDR3 is TGTGCCAGCAGTGAAACCTCGGTCGGGGAGCTGTTTTTT. Protein product: CASSETSVGELFF.

This sequence joins TRBV5-4 and TRBJ2-1; D not certain. Trimming shortened V by 0 bases and J by 5 bases, and 9 bases separated the two germline ends. The CDR3 contains 14 residues. Germline CDR1 is SGHNT and CDR2 is YYREEE (reference sequence). This CDR3 is CASSLVPGNNEQFF. As DNA, the CDR3 is TGTGCCAGCAGCTTGGTACCTGGGAACAATGAGCAGTTCTTC.

This chain uses TRBV18 with TRBJ2-6, with D perhaps matching TRBD2 (5 bases). Trimming left V 3 bases short and J 0 bases short, with 6 bases between. The CDR3 sequence is 15 residues long. Germline V gives CDR1 KGHSH, CDR2 LQKENI. In DNA, the CDR3 is TGTGCCAGCTCACCGGACTCCTCTGGGGCCAACGTCCTGACTTTC. Translation: CASSPDSSGANVLTF.

The chain combines TRBV4-2 with TRBJ2-1; possible D gene TRBD1, 6 bases. The V end was cut by 3 bases, the J end by 10 bases, with 16 bases between. This CDR3 is built from 14 residues. The V gene's germline CDR1 is LGHNA and CDR2 YNFKEQ. In DNA, the CDR3 is TGTGCCAGCAGCCAGAAGACAGGTCCCTGGGAGCAGTTCTTC. It codes for CASSQKTGPWEQFF.

V usage is TRBV6-1 and J usage is TRBJ2-1; no clear D gene. V was shortened by 6 bases and J by 4 bases, with 10 bases between the two germline ends. The CDR3 contains 13 residues. The germline V gene has CDR1 MNHNS and CDR2 SASEGT. CDR3 in amino acids: CASRPPSYNEQFF. The CDR3 DNA reads as TGTGCCAGCAGACCTCCCTCATACAATGAGCAGTTCTTC.

For the CDR3, the DNA is TGTGCCAGCAGTGATGAGGCACATCAGCCCCAGCATTTT. Translation: CASSDEAHQPQHF. V is TRBV6-1 and J is TRBJ1-5; no clear D gene. The CDR3 has 13 amino acids. CDR1 and CDR2 from the germline V gene are MNHNS and SASEGT. V was clipped by 3 bases and J by 5 bases, with 8 bases between them.

V usage is TRBV4-3 and J usage is TRBJ2-1; D remains ambiguous. CDR1 is LGHNA, CDR2 YSLEER, per germline. V lost 0 bases to trimming and J lost 4 bases, with 10 bases between them. The CDR3 spans 15 residues. CDR3: CASSQDPSRYNEQFF. In DNA form, the CDR3 reads TGCGCCAGCAGCCAAGATCCCAGCAGGTACAATGAGCAGTTCTTC.

CDR3 sequence reads: CAWSGAGTYNSPLHF. The CDR3 DNA reads TGTGCCTGGAGTGGCGCGGGGACTTATAATTCACCCCTCCACTTT. The gene calls are TRBV30 and TRBJ1-6, with a tentative D call TRBD1 (5 bases). Per the germline V gene, CDR1 is GTSNPN and CDR2 is SVGIG (reference sequence). This CDR3 is 15 amino acids long. V lost 1 base and J 4 bases, leaving 11 bases between the germline ends. Full variable domain (rest looked up from reference TRBV30 and TRBJ1-6): SQTIHQWPATLVQPVGSPLSLECTVEGTSNPNLYWYRQAAGRGLQLLFYSVGIGQISSEVPQNLSASRPQDRQFILSSKKLLLSDSGFYLCAWSGAGTYNSPLHFGNGTRLTVT.

The V gene is TRBV7-8, the J gene TRBJ2-1, with 7 bases aligning to TRBD2. This CDR3 has 16 residues. V was pared by 5 bases and J by 4 bases, with 11 bases of the junction left unmatched. CDR1 is SGHVS and CDR2 is FQNEAQ in the germline V gene. Here the CDR3 DNA reads TGTGCCAGCAGCCCAAAGCGGGAATTAAGTTACAATGAGCAGTTCTTC. Its translation: CASSPKRELSYNEQFF.

This chain connects TRBV6-6 to TRBJ1-1; D gene unclear. V lost 5 bases, J lost 4 bases, and 11 bases lay in between. CDR1 is MNHNY and CDR2 is SVGAGI in the germline V gene (reference sequence). CDR3 length equals 13 residues. Here the CDR3 reads CASSREYGTEAFF. The CDR3 DNA reads as TGTGCCAGCAGTAGGGAGTACGGCACTGAAGCTTTCTTT.

This rearrangement joins TRBV6-4 to TRBJ2-3, with unresolved D. This CDR3 is built from 15 residues. V was clipped by 2 bases and J by 8 bases, with 17 bases between them. In germline, CDR1 is MRHNA, CDR2 SNTAGT. The CDR3 spells CASSDEPGSSVTQYF. CDR3 nucleotide sequence: TGTGCCAGCAGTGACGAGCCTGGGTCCTCTGTTACGCAGTATTTT.

This chain joins TRBV29-1 and TRBJ2-7; the D is unclear. Germline V gene data show CDR1 as SQVTM and CDR2 as ANQGSEA. The CDR3 consists of 12 residues. Trimming left V 5 bases short and J 5 bases short, with 13 bases between. CDR3 protein: CSVLERSNEQYF. CDR3 DNA sequence: TGCAGCGTTCTTGAAAGGTCGAACGAGCAGTACTTC.

This chain links TRBV18 with TRBJ2-7; 8 bases are shared with TRBD1. Germline CDR1 is KGHSH and CDR2 is LQKENI. The CDR3 runs 14 residues. J was trimmed by 3 bases and V by 3 bases; bases with no gene match: 4. CDR3 region: CASSPGQGYYEQYF. CDR3 nucleotides: TGTGCCAGCTCACCCGGACAGGGATACTACGAGCAGTACTTC.

V and J are TRBV11-2 and TRBJ2-1; no clear D. This CDR3 is 14 amino acids long. V lost 1 base, J lost 0 bases, and 4 bases lay in between. Germline V gene sequence: CDR1 SGHAT, CDR2 FQNNGV. CDR3 residues: CASSLGSSYNEQFF. CDR3 coding DNA: TGTGCCAGCAGCTTAGGGAGCTCCTACAATGAGCAGTTCTTC.

This chain joins TRBV18 and TRBJ2-6, with D possibly being TRBD2 (6 bases). The germline gives CDR1 KGHSH, CDR2 LQKENI. This CDR3 has 15 residues. V lost 6 bases, J lost 1 base, and 10 bases lay in between. The chain's CDR3 is CASSGLASGANVLTF. Written as DNA, the CDR3 is TGTGCCAGCTCCGGGCTAGCGTCTGGGGCCAACGTCCTGACTTTC.

The chain uses TRBV10-3 and TRBJ2-3; D might be TRBD2 (6 bases). Germline CDR1 reads ENHRY; CDR2 reads SYGVKD. The V gene lost 2 bases and the J gene lost 0 bases, with 12 bases spanning the gap. The CDR3 covers 16 residues. DNA of the CDR3: TGTGCCATCAGTGAGGGGCTAGCGAATAGCACAGATACGCAGTATTTT. Amino acid sequence: CAISEGLANSTDTQYF.

The CDR3 coding sequence is TGTGCTAGTGTCCGTTCTAGCGACTCGAACACCGGGGAGCTGTTTTTT. As protein: CASVRSSDSNTGELFF. This chain joins TRBV12-5 and TRBJ2-2, with a weak D call TRBD2 (6 bases). With 7 bases removed from V and 0 bases from J, the gap between germline ends came to 15 bases. CDR3 length: 16 residues. Germline loops: CDR1 LGHNT, CDR2 FRNRAP.

This chain connects TRBV2 to TRBJ2-1; 7 nucleotides line up with TRBD1. The J segment lost 14 bases and the V segment lost 0 bases, leaving 13 bases of the junction unmatched. The CDR3 has 15 residues. The germline V gene has CDR1 SNHLY and CDR2 FYNNEI. The CDR3 sequence is CASSEAGAPTGKEFF. CDR3 nucleotides: TGTGCCAGCAGTGAAGCAGGGGCCCCGACAGGGAAGGAGTTCTTC.